These 17 T cell receptor beta chains share one sample of origin, sequenced in a study of T cell responses to AZD1222 COVID-19 vaccine. Data came from immunoSEQ multiplex PCR; TCRdb stores just in-frame clones and leaves some out. The table records under 150,000 clones, roughly 89% of them present only once. Sequencing used peripheral blood, obtained 28 days after the second AZD1222 dose. These receptors all come from an adult who received the AZD1222 COVID-19 vaccine.

The chain joins TRBV4-2 to TRBJ1-2, with D uncertain. Germline V lookup: CDR1 LGHNA, CDR2 YNFKEQ. V lost 1 base and J lost 3, with 12 bases in between. There are 15 residues in the CDR3. CDR3 in amino acids: CASSQVSSGHYGYTF. The CDR3 coding sequence is TGTGCCAGCAGCCAAGTGTCCTCCGGTCACTATGGCTACACCTTC.

V usage is TRBV11-2 and J usage is TRBJ2-1; no clear D. The ends were cut back, 2 bases at V and 10 bases at J, with 9 bases in the middle. The germline CDR1 and CDR2 sequences are SGHAT and FQNNGV. The length of the CDR3 is 12 residues. The CDR3 here is CASSLMWQEQFF. CDR3 DNA sequence: TGTGCCAGCAGCTTAATGTGGCAGGAGCAGTTCTTC.

V usage is TRBV7-3 and J usage is TRBJ2-3; D possibly corresponds to TRBD1 (6 bases). The V and J ends lost 1 base and 5 bases respectively, with 13 bases between them. Germline V lookup: CDR1 SGHTA, CDR2 FQGTGA. The CDR3 runs to 15 residues. DNA of the CDR3: TGTGCCAGCAGCTTAATGGGGACACTAGGAGATACGCAGTATTTT. It codes for CASSLMGTLGDTQYF.

As concerns this clone: The sample has other DNA sequences that encode this CDR3 too. This chain links TRBV28 with TRBJ2-7; 8 bases fit TRBD1. J gave up 2 bases and V 5 bases, and 8 bases lay outside the gene matches. Germline V gene sequence: CDR1 MDHEN, CDR2 SYDVKM. The CDR3 totals 15 residues. CDR3 loop: CASSPPGTGTYEQYF. The CDR3 bases are TGTGCCAGCAGTCCTCCCGGGACAGGAACCTACGAGCAGTACTTC.

This rearrangement joins TRBV11-3 to TRBJ2-2; D unclear. CDR3 length: 16 residues. CDR1 and CDR2 from the germline V gene are SGHNT and YENEEA. Trimming pared 2 bases from V and 3 bases from J, leaving 13 bases between. This CDR3 reads CASSLRYTAHTGELFF. CDR3 nucleotides: TGTGCCAGCAGCTTAAGGTATACAGCTCACACCGGGGAGCTGTTTTTT. The full variable domain, in which reference TRBV11-3 and TRBJ2-2 provide the parts outside the CDR3, is EAGVVQSPRYKIIEKKQPVAFWCNPISGHNTLYWYLQNLGQGPELLIRYENEEAVDDSQLPKDRFSAERLKGVDSTLKIQPAELGDSAVYLCASSLRYTAHTGELFFGEGSRLTVL.

A single count supports this clone. The rearrangement uses TRBV3-1 (or the pseudogene TRBV3-2) and TRBJ1-4; D might be TRBD1 (5 bases). Looked up from germline, CDR1 is LGHDT and CDR2 is YNNKEL (reference sequence). This CDR3 spans 13 amino acids. V gave up 8 bases and J gave up 4 bases, with 11 bases separating them. CDR3 amino acids: CASQGDSNEKLFF. As DNA, the CDR3 is TGTGCCAGCCAGGGAGACAGTAATGAAAAACTGTTTTTT.

The rearrangement joins TRBV9 to TRBJ1-2; D gene uncertain. The CDR3 extends over 15 amino acids. Trimming took 1 base from V and 8 from J, leaving 18 bases between them. Germline V gene data show CDR1 as SGDLS and CDR2 as YYNGEE. CDR3 DNA: TGTGCCAGCAGCGTAACGGACGGGAGACCTGGGGGCTACACCTTC. Translated, it gives CASSVTDGRPGGYTF. Looking up the rest from reference TRBV9 and TRBJ1-2 gives the full variable domain: DSGVTQTPKHLITATGQRVTLRCSPRSGDLSVYWYQQSLDQGLQFLIQYYNGEERAKGNILERFSAQQFPDLHSELNLSSLELGDSALYFCASSVTDGRPGGYTFGSGTRLTVV.

The V gene is TRBV12-3 or TRBV12-4, the J gene TRBJ2-1; weak D call: TRBD2 (6 bases). The CDR3 totals 13 residues. With 7 bases removed from V and 9 bases from J, the gap between germline ends came to 16 bases. The CDR3 sequence is CASTNAGGGEQFF. The CDR3 nucleotides read TGTGCCAGCACCAACGCCGGGGGAGGTGAGCAGTTCTTC.

In its sample, this clone was seen a few times. In DNA form, the CDR3 reads TGTGCCAGCAGCGAACGGGACAACTCCTACGAGCAGTACTTC. Protein sequence: CASSERDNSYEQYF. V gene TRBV7-9 combines with J gene TRBJ2-7; D may be TRBD1 (6 bases). The CDR3 consists of 14 residues. The ends were cut back, 5 bases at V and 0 bases at J, with 11 bases in the middle. Germline-derived CDR1 and CDR2 are SEHNR and FQNEAQ (reference sequence).

The chain has TRBV18 and TRBJ2-2, with 7 positions matching TRBD1. The CDR3 contains 15 residues. Germline-derived CDR1 and CDR2 are KGHSH and LQKENI. V was clipped by 3 bases and J by 7 bases; unmatched bases: 8. The CDR3, as DNA: TGTGCCAGCTCACCGAAACCCCGGGACAGCGGGGAGCTGTTTTTT. Its translation is CASSPKPRDSGELFF.

V is TRBV6-5 and J is TRBJ1-1; weak D call: TRBD1 (5 bases). The CDR3 spans 16 residues. Trimming stripped 2 bases from V and 4 bases from J, with 17 bases between. Per germline, CDR1 MNHEY and CDR2 SVGAGI. The CDR3 nucleotides are TGTGCCAGCAGTTACACGACCGGGGCCGGGAGCACTGAAGCTTTCTTT. It codes for CASSYTTGAGSTEAFF.

The CDR3 reads CASSLTGRGKLFF. The CDR3, as DNA: TGTGCCAGCAGTTTGACAGGTCGCGGAAAACTGTTTTTT. This chain links TRBV27 with TRBJ1-4, with D possibly matching TRBD1 (6 bases). V lost 3 bases and J lost 10, with 12 bases in between. Germline CDR1 and CDR2: MNHEY and SMNVEV (reference sequence). The CDR3 runs 13 residues.

The rearrangement joins TRBV5-1 to TRBJ1-2; D uncertain. V gave up 0 bases and J gave up 0 bases, with 9 bases separating them. Germline V gene lookup returns CDR1 SGHRS and CDR2 YFSETQ. CDR3 length: 15 amino acids. The CDR3 is CASSLDEGSNYGYTF. As DNA, the CDR3 is TGCGCCAGCAGCTTGGACGAGGGATCTAACTATGGCTACACCTTC.

The chain has TRBV9 and TRBJ2-1; D is undetermined. The CDR3 loop spans 11 amino acids. Deletions cut 0 bases from V and 7 bases from J, with 2 bases between. Germline CDR1 reads SGDLS; CDR2 reads YYNGEE. The CDR3 loop reads CASSVENEQFF. The CDR3 bases are TGTGCCAGCAGCGTAGAAAATGAGCAGTTCTTC.

The chain links TRBV7-2 to TRBJ1-2; 8 bases line up with TRBD1. The V gene end was trimmed by 1 base and the J gene end by 7 bases; junction bases not matched to a gene: 8. CDR3 length: 15 residues. Germline lookup yields CDR1 SGHTA and CDR2 FQGNSA. CDR3 bases: TGTGCCAGCAGCTTAGAGCAGGGGGCGAATTCTGGCTACACCTTC. It encodes CASSLEQGANSGYTF.

J is TRBJ2-3 and V is TRBV7-2, with TRBD2 matching 7 bases. This CDR3 contains 13 residues. Trimming at V came to 4 bases and at J to 6 bases, leaving 4 bases not matched to a gene. Germline CDR1 and CDR2: SGHTA and FQGNSA. CDR3 DNA: TGTGCCAGCAGCTACTTCGGGGGGGATACGCAGTATTTT. Translating it yields CASSYFGGDTQYF.

The chain combines TRBV30 with TRBJ2-1; 8 bases map to TRBD2. V was clipped by 4 bases and J by 9 bases; unmatched bases: 23. Germline CDR1 is GTSNPN and CDR2 is SVGIG (reference sequence). This CDR3 is 18 amino acids long. CDR3 nucleotides: TGTGCCTGGACCCCGTTTTTAGGTGCGGGAGGCGCCAGGGGTGAGCAGTTCTTC. Translated, it gives CAWTPFLGAGGARGEQFF.